Given below is one TCR beta chain in context. The CDR3 contains 14 residues. Trimming removed 2 bases from V and 6 bases from J; junction bases left unmatched: 5. Germline values: CDR1 MGHRA, CDR2 YSYEKL. TCRdb ran MiXCR on the RT-PCR reads and lists one entry per CDR3 protein. The sample has about 24,000 distinct CDR3 sequences; approximately 43% are singletons. The data are from a study of patients and donors after allogeneic stem cell transplantation. The TCR was taken from a human donor who was either an allogeneic HSCT recipient or a stem cell or donor lymphocyte infusion donor (not recorded which). It is not recorded whose cells these are; they may come from a transplant donor. The sample consisted of blood, either unsorted or a sorted T cell fraction (not recorded which). The rearrangement links TRBV4-1 to TRBJ2-3, with TRBD2 identical over 7 bases. The CDR3 sequence is CASSQQTSYDTQYF. In DNA, the CDR3 is TGCGCCAGCAGCCAACAGACTAGCTACGATACGCAGTATTTT.